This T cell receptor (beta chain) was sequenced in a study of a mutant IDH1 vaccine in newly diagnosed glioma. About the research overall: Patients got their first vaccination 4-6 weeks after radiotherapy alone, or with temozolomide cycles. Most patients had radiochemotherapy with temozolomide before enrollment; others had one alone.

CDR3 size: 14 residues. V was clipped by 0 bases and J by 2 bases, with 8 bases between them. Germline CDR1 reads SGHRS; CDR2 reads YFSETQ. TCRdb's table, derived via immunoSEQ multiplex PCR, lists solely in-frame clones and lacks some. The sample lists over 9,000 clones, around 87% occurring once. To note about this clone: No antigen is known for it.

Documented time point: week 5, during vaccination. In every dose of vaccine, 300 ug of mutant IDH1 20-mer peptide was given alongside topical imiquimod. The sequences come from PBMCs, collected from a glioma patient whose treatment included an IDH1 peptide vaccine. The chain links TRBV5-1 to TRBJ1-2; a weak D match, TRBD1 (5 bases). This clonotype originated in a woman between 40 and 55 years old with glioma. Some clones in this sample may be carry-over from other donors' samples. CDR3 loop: CASSLGQMNYGYTF. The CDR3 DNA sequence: TGCGCCAGCAGCTTGGGACAGATGAACTATGGCTACACCTTC.